This TCR beta chain was sequenced during a study of regulatory T cells in long-lasting Graves disease. Study-level findings and limits: Patients with persistent disease showed a bias toward TRBV28, TRBJ1-2 and TRBJ2-5. Persistent Graves' disease cases displayed lower TCR diversity than newly diagnosed ones.

The CDR3 has 12 amino acids. Germline assignment: CDR1 SGHDN and CDR2 FVKESK. Trimming stripped 6 bases from V and 5 bases from J, with 11 bases between. CDR3 regions were amplified by Arm-PCR using iRepertoire HTBI primers to build TCR beta libraries. As processed by the authors: Identification yielded around 68 TRBV and about 15 TRBJ segments across samples. TCRdb reprocessed the multiplex PCR reads with MiXCR, giving one entry per CDR3 protein. V and J calls and clone size were set by TCRdb, not the authors. In the table there are about 470,000 distinct CDR3 sequences, 20% to 25% of which are singletons. Details on this clonotype: The antigen is undetermined.

Described time point: persistent/refractory GD, antithyroid drugs over 5 years with positive TRAb. The TCR library was made from RNA that had been extracted from PBMCs in TRIzol. It was by American Thyroid Association guidelines that Graves' disease was diagnosed. The chain recombines TRBV14 with TRBJ2-7, with D tentatively TRBD2 (5 bases). The specimen comprised peripheral blood mononuclear cells (PBMCs), sampled when the disease was refractory, from a patient treated with antithyroid drugs. The sequence was collected from a female donor with Graves disease. The CDR3 DNA follows: TGTGCCAGCAGTGTGGCGGGCCACGAGCAGTACTTC. It specifies CASSVAGHEQYF.